This T cell receptor beta chain was sequenced in a study of graft-versus-host responses after intestinal transplantation. The overall study: Recipients were given multivisceral, liver-intestinal, or isolated intestinal transplants. Uniformly, recipients were administered anti-thymocyte globulin induction with subsequent tacrolimus and steroids for about 3 years.

Assay: immunoSEQ multiplex PCR; the TCRdb copy retains only in-frame clones and omits some. This sample has some 130,000 clones, with about 92% found just once. Remarks on this clone: No antigen is known for it.

Whole-study findings and limits: Early post-transplant HvG declines tracked with peak circulating GvH clone levels. Ileal or blood samples showed some GvH clones first, and such clones were also found in recipient marrow.

The germline V gene encodes CDR1 MNHNY and CDR2 SVGAGI (reference sequence). Deletions cut 6 bases from V and 1 base from J, with 9 bases between. The CDR3 is 13 residues long. This receptor was taken from a human donor who received an intestinal transplant. The chain recombines TRBV6-6 with TRBJ1-1, with a possible D match to TRBD1 (6 bases). The specimen comprised unstimulated CD4+ T cells sorted from spleen or lymph node cells, sampled before intestinal transplant. The CDR3 protein is CASSSTGNTEAFF. The CDR3 DNA sequence: TGTGCCAGCAGCTCGACAGGGAACACTGAAGCTTTCTTT.